This T cell receptor (beta chain) was found in a study of T cell responses to AZD1222 COVID-19 vaccine. Whole-study findings and limits: Reportedly, nearly half of unique spike TCRs recognized epitopes outside B.1.351/B.1.1.7 mutations. Spike-specific TCR depth and breadth grew after two AZD1222 doses.

The table came from immunoSEQ multiplex PCR; TCRdb's copy has only in-frame clones and leaves some out. Here the sample spans more than 95,000 clones, roughly 82% being singletons. For this clone: Its matching antigen is unknown.

The trim removed 2 bases at V and 5 bases at J, leaving 6 bases unmatched. The CDR3 runs to 16 residues. The germline gives CDR1 LNHNV, CDR2 YYDKDF (reference sequence). The chain combines TRBV15 with TRBJ2-2; 9 bases fit TRBD1. The specimen comprised peripheral blood, sampled on day 0 of AZD1222 vaccination. This receptor was identified in an adult in good health. CDR3 loop: CATSRPGQGRTGELFF. As DNA, the CDR3 is TGTGCCACCAGCAGACCAGGACAGGGGCGGACCGGGGAGCTGTTTTTT.